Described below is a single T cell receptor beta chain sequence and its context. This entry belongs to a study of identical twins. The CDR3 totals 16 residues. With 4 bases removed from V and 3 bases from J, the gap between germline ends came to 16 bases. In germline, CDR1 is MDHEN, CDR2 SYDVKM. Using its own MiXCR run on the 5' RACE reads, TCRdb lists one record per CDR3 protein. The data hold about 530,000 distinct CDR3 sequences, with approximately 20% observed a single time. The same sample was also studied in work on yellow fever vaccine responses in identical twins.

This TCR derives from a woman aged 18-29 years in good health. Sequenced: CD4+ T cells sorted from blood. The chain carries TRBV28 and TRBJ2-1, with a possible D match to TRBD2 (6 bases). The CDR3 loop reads CASSYAAGKGYNEQFF. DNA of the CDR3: TGTGCCAGCAGTTACGCCGCGGGAAAGGGCTACAATGAGCAGTTCTTC.